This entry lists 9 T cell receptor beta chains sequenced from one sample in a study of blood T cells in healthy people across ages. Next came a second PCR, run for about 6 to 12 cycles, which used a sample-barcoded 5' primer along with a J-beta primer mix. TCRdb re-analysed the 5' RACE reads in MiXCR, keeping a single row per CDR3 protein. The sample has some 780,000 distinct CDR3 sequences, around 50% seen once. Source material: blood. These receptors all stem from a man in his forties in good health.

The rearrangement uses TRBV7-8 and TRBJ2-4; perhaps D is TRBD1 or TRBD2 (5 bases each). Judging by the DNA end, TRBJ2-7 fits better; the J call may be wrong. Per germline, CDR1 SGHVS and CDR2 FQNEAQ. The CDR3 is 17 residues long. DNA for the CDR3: TGTGCCAGCAGCTTAGAATTGGGGGTTTCCCTCTCCTACGAGCAGTACTTC. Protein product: CASSLELGVSLSYEQYF.

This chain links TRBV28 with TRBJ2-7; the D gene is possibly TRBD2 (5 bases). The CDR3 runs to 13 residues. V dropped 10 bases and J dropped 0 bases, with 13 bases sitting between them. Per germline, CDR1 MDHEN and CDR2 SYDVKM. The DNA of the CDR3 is TGTGCCATTCGGGAAATTGACTCCTACGAGCAGTACTTC. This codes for CAIREIDSYEQYF.

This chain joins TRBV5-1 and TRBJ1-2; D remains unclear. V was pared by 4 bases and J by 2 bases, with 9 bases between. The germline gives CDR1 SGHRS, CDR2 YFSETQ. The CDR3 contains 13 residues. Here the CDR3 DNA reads TGCGCCAGCAGCGAGCCCCAGAACTATGGCTACACCTTC. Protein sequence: CASSEPQNYGYTF.

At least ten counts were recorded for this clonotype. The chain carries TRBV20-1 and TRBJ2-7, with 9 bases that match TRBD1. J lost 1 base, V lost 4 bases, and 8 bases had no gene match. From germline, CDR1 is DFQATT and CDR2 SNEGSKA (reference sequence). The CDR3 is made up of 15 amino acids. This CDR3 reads CSANPGTGSSYEQYF. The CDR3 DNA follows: TGCAGTGCTAACCCCGGGACAGGGAGTTCCTACGAGCAGTACTTC.

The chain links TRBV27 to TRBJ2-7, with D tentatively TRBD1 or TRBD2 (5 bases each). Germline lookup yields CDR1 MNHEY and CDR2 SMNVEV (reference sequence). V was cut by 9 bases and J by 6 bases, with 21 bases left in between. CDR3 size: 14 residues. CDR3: CASGSGGPRAEQYF. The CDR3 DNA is TGTGCCAGTGGTTCTGGGGGTCCGAGGGCCGAGCAGTACTTC.

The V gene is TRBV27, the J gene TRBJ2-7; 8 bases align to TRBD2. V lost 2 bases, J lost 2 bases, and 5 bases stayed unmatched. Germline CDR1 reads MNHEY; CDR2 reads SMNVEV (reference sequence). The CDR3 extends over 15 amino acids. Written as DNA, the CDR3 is TGTGCCAGCAGTTTAGGTGCGGGGGGAACCTACGAGCAGTACTTC. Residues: CASSLGAGGTYEQYF.

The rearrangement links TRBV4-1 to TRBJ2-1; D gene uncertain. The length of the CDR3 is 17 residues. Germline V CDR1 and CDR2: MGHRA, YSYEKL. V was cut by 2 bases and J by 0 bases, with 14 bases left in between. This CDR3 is CASSQHPVVSSYNEQFF. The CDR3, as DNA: TGCGCCAGCAGCCAACACCCCGTGGTGAGCTCCTACAATGAGCAGTTCTTC.

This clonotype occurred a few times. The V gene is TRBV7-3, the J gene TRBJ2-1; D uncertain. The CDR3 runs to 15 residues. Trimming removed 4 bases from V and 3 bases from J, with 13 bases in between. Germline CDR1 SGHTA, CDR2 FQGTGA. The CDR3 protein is CASSSRPSLYNEQFF. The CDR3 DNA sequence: TGTGCCAGCAGCTCCAGACCATCACTCTACAATGAGCAGTTCTTC.

Here the CDR3 DNA reads TGTGCCAGCTCACCAGTGGGGGAAGGCTACACCTTC. Its protein product is CASSPVGEGYTF. The rearrangement links TRBV18 to TRBJ1-2; tentatively, D is TRBD1 (5 bases). The V end lost 2 bases, the J end lost 8 bases, and 9 bases lay between the germline ends. Germline V gene lookup returns CDR1 KGHSH and CDR2 LQKENI. This CDR3 has 12 amino acids.